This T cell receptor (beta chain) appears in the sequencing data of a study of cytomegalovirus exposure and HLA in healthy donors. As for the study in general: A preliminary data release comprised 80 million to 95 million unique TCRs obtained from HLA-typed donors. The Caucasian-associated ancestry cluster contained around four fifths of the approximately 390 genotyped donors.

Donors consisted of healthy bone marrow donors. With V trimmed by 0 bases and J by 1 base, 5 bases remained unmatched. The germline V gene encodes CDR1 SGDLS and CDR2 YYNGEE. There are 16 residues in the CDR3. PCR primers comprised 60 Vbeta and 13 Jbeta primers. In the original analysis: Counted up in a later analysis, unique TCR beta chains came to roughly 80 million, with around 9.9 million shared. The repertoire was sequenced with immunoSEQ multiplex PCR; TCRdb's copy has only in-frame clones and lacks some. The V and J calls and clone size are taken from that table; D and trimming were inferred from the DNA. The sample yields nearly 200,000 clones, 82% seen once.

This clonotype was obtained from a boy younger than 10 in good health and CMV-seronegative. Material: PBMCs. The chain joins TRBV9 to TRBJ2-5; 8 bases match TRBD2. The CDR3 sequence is CASSVGLAGPQETQYF. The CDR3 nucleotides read TGTGCCAGCAGCGTAGGCCTAGCGGGTCCCCAAGAGACCCAGTACTTC.